These 14 T cell receptor beta chains came from one sample sequenced in a study of T-cell memory formation after mild COVID-19. TCRdb re-called the 5' RACE reads with MiXCR, one entry per CDR3 protein. The sample includes about half a million distinct CDR3 sequences, about 18% of them seen just once. Sequencing used PBMCs or a T cell subset sorted from them (not recorded which). Receptors were obtained from an adult woman who had mild COVID-19 (a few samples of this study predate the infection). Cell type and time point are not known.

In this sample, this clonotype turned up a few times. The chain employs TRBV7-9 and TRBJ1-1; D is unclear. Germline loops: CDR1 SEHNR, CDR2 FQNEAQ (reference sequence). The CDR3 runs 15 residues. V lost 6 bases, J lost 0 bases, and 14 bases lay in between. The CDR3 coding sequence is TGTGCCAGCAGTGCCCGTTGGAGCATGAACACTGAAGCTTTCTTT. Translation: CASSARWSMNTEAFF.

The chain recombines TRBV6-1 with TRBJ1-1; D is uncertain. Germline V gene lookup returns CDR1 MNHNS and CDR2 SASEGT. V was trimmed by 0 bases and J by 0 bases, leaving 8 bases between them. The CDR3 is 15 amino acids. CDR3 coding DNA: TGTGCCAGCAGTGAAGCTCTTCTTCTGAACACTGAAGCTTTCTTT. Its translation is CASSEALLLNTEAFF.

V is TRBV5-1 and J is TRBJ2-5, with 15 bases that match TRBD2. From germline, CDR1 is SGHRS and CDR2 YFSETQ. This CDR3 is built from 17 residues. The V and J ends lost 4 bases and 4 bases, in that order; junction bases with no gene match: 8. Here the CDR3 reads CASSNGLAGGPRETQYF. The CDR3 nucleotides are TGCGCCAGCAGCAACGGACTAGCGGGAGGGCCCAGAGAGACCCAGTACTTC. Based on the CDR3 plus reference TRBV5-1 and TRBJ2-5, the full variable domain is KAGVTQTPRYLIKTRGQQVTLSCSPISGHRSVSWYQQTPGQGLQFLFEYFSETQRNKGNFPGRFSGRQFSNSRSEMNVSTLELGDSALYLCASSNGLAGGPRETQYFGPGTRLLVL.

The chain employs TRBV14 and TRBJ1-1; D not certain. This CDR3 has 12 amino acids. Trimming pared 8 bases from V and 7 bases from J, leaving 14 bases between. The germline gives CDR1 SGHDN, CDR2 FVKESK. CDR3 amino acids: CASSPAGVEAFF. The CDR3 nucleotides read TGTGCCAGCTCTCCAGCGGGTGTTGAAGCTTTCTTT.

V and J are TRBV7-8 and TRBJ2-6; D not certain. Trimming took off 1 base at V and 0 bases at J, with 7 bases between the two ends. This CDR3 region has 16 residues. Germline V lookup: CDR1 SGHVS, CDR2 FQNEAQ. Here the CDR3 DNA reads TGTGCCAGCAGCTTAGATGGGCTCTCTGGGGCCAACGTCCTGACTTTC. Encoded protein: CASSLDGLSGANVLTF. Using reference TRBV7-8 and TRBJ2-6 for the parts outside the CDR3, the full variable domain is GAGVSQSPRYKVAKRGQDVALRCDPISGHVSLFWYQQALGQGPEFLTYFQNEAQLDKSGLPSDRFFAERPEGSVSTLKIQRTQQEDSAVYLCASSLDGLSGANVLTFGAGSRLTVL.

V and J are TRBV27 and TRBJ1-2; D uncertain. Germline V gene sequence: CDR1 MNHEY, CDR2 SMNVEV (reference sequence). This CDR3 comprises 14 residues. Trimming removed 5 bases from V and 8 bases from J, with 18 bases in between. The CDR3 loop is CASSLRVPGFGYTF. In DNA, the CDR3 is TGTGCCAGCAGTCTACGGGTCCCGGGGTTCGGCTACACCTTC.

The chain links TRBV2 to TRBJ1-2, with TRBD1 as a possible D gene (6 bases). This CDR3 is 14 amino acids long. The germline V gene has CDR1 SNHLY and CDR2 FYNNEI. The V end was cut by 2 bases, the J end by 8 bases, with 15 bases between. CDR3 in amino acids: CASSELQGVHGYTF. For the CDR3, the DNA is TGTGCCAGCAGTGAATTACAGGGAGTGCACGGCTACACCTTC.

This clonotype was detected a few times. The chain joins TRBV15 to TRBJ2-1, with TRBD1 matching 7 bases. The length of the CDR3 is 15 residues. V gave up 3 bases and J gave up 2 bases; unmatched junction bases: 4. Per the germline V gene, CDR1 is LNHNV and CDR2 is YYDKDF (reference sequence). The CDR3 nucleotides are TGTGCCACCAGCAGGAACAGGGGCCCCTACAATGAGCAGTTCTTC. Amino acid sequence: CATSRNRGPYNEQFF.

This rearrangement joins TRBV6-5 to TRBJ2-3; weak D call: TRBD2 (6 bases). Trimming shortened V by 8 bases and J by 4 bases, and 28 bases separated the two germline ends. Germline lookup yields CDR1 MNHEY and CDR2 SVGAGI. The CDR3 sequence is 18 residues long. Here the CDR3 reads CASRSQFRGGRGSDTQYF. CDR3 coding DNA: TGTGCCAGCCGATCCCAATTTCGTGGAGGGCGAGGGTCAGATACGCAGTATTTT.

Only a few counts were recorded for this clonotype. This rearrangement joins TRBV20-1 to TRBJ2-6; D not resolved. The CDR3 runs to 17 residues. V lost 0 bases, J lost 2 bases, and 14 bases lay in between. Per germline, CDR1 DFQATT and CDR2 SNEGSKA (reference sequence). The CDR3 region has the DNA TGCAGTGCTAGAGATCTCAAAAGTGCTGCTGGGGCCAACGTCCTGACTTTC. Translated: CSARDLKSAAGANVLTF.

This chain uses TRBV29-1 with TRBJ2-3, with D possibly matching TRBD2 (5 bases). The CDR3 covers 14 residues. Trimming shortened V by 4 bases and J by 4 bases, and 15 bases separated the two germline ends. Germline-derived CDR1 and CDR2 are SQVTM and ANQGSEA. The CDR3 reads CSVGRLLVADTQYF. CDR3 in DNA: TGCAGCGTTGGGAGGCTACTGGTGGCAGATACGCAGTATTTT.

The rearrangement uses TRBV12-3 or TRBV12-4 and TRBJ2-2, with TRBD2 matching over 13 bases. The V and J ends lost 10 bases and 5 bases, in that order; junction bases with no gene match: 4. CDR3 length: 14 residues. The CDR3, as DNA: TGTGCCACCGGGGGACTAGCGGGGACCGGGGAGCTGTTTTTT. Translated, it gives CATGGLAGTGELFF.

This clonotype was observed a few times. The chain is built from TRBV11-3 and TRBJ2-7; 7 nucleotides agree with TRBD1. Unmatched junction bases numbered 14, after V lost 3 bases and J lost 6 bases. Germline lookup yields CDR1 SGHNT and CDR2 YENEEA. The CDR3 covers 16 residues. The chain's CDR3 is CASSFRRPQGSREQYF. CDR3 bases: TGTGCCAGCAGCTTCAGGCGCCCACAGGGGAGTCGCGAGCAGTACTTC. Drawing the rest from reference TRBV11-3 and TRBJ2-7, the complete variable domain is EAGVVQSPRYKIIEKKQPVAFWCNPISGHNTLYWYLQNLGQGPELLIRYENEEAVDDSQLPKDRFSAERLKGVDSTLKIQPAELGDSAVYLCASSFRRPQGSREQYFGPGTRLTVT.

The genes are TRBV11-3 and TRBJ2-4, with a possible D match to TRBD2 (5 bases). V lost 1 base and J lost 6, with 7 bases in between. Germline lookup yields CDR1 SGHNT and CDR2 YENEEA. The CDR3 extends over 13 amino acids. This chain's CDR3 is CASSLAEGNIQYF. The CDR3 DNA reads as TGTGCCAGCAGCTTAGCAGAGGGAAACATTCAGTACTTC.